One and the same sample provided the 7 T cell receptor beta chains below, sequenced in a study of regulatory dendritic cells for organ transplantation (dated by TCRdb to about 2017). These TCRs are of unknown antigen specificity. Libraries came from the immunoSEQ multiplex PCR assay. TCRdb mirrors the immuneACCESS table, restricted to in-frame sequences. Some clones are absent from its copies; in checked studies, under half trace to an unresolved V gene, and the reason for the others is unknown. Here the sample has about 10,000 clones; less than 90% occur a single time. The top ten hold around 2.3% of the sample. Sorted T cell subsets were CFSE-labeled and co-cultured for around five days with allogeneic regulatory or mature dendritic cells at a 1:10 DC:T ratio. Sequenced input: memory CD4+ T cells from blood cultured with dendritic cells. What this sample's cell subset or site label stands for: CD45RO+ memory T cells. The receptors stem from a human donor in good health.

This clone has more than one count but fewer than ten. Other DNA sequences from this sample encode an identical CDR3 as well. The chain recombines TRBV27 with TRBJ1-6, with a tentative D call TRBD1 (6 bases). V was pared by 5 bases and J by 4 bases, with 6 bases between. Germline CDR1 is MNHEY and CDR2 is SMNVEV (reference sequence). CDR3 length: 13 residues. CDR3 bases: TGTGCCAGCAGTCAGGGGTATAATTCACCCCTCCACTTT. This encodes CASSQGYNSPLHF.

This chain joins TRBV7-6 and TRBJ2-1, with D possibly being TRBD2 (6 bases). V was pared by 2 bases and J by 4 bases, with 15 bases between. There are 16 residues in the CDR3. CDR1 and CDR2 (germline): SGHVS, FNYEAQ. CDR3 nucleotide sequence: TGTGCCAGCAGCTTATCGGGGAGGTTATCGTACAATGAGCAGTTCTTC. As protein: CASSLSGRLSYNEQFF.

The V and J genes are TRBV12-5 and TRBJ2-3; the D is unclear. Germline V CDR1 and CDR2: LGHNT, FRNRAP. The germline V and J ends were trimmed by 3 bases and 3 bases, with 4 bases remaining between them. The CDR3 has 12 residues. The DNA for the CDR3 is TGTGCTAGTGGTTTAAGTACAGATACGCAGTATTTT. The encoded protein is CASGLSTDTQYF.

The J gene is TRBJ2-3, the V gene TRBV19; 8 nucleotides match TRBD2. The CDR3 extends over 15 amino acids. Losses at the gene ends were 4 bases for V and 4 bases for J; bases not matched to a gene: 7. CDR1 and CDR2 from the germline V gene are LNHDA and SQIVND (reference sequence). CDR3 in DNA: TGTGCCAGTAGTAAGGCGGGAGGAGTCCCAGATACGCAGTATTTT. This translates into CASSKAGGVPDTQYF.

This clone was observed a handful of times. The chain has TRBV6-4 and TRBJ2-2; D uncertain. Trimming pared 2 bases from V and 3 bases from J, leaving 4 bases between. Germline CDR1 reads MRHNA; CDR2 reads SNTAGT. The CDR3 totals 13 residues. This CDR3 is CASSDRDTGELFF. Here the CDR3 DNA reads TGTGCCAGCAGTGACAGGGACACCGGGGAGCTGTTTTTT.

The V call is TRBV4-3, the J call TRBJ2-3; D remains unclear. Trimming removed 3 bases from V and 0 bases from J, with 7 bases in between. CDR3 length equals 14 residues. Germline V lookup: CDR1 LGHNA, CDR2 YSLEER. The CDR3 spells CASSHGVSTDTQYF. In nucleotides, the CDR3 is TGCGCCAGCAGCCATGGGGTCAGCACAGATACGCAGTATTTT.

This clone came up a few times. This chain joins TRBV29-1 and TRBJ1-1, with D possibly matching TRBD1 (5 bases). The V end lost 6 bases, the J end lost 6 bases, and 14 bases lay between the germline ends. Germline V gene data show CDR1 as SQVTM and CDR2 as ANQGSEA. CDR3 length equals 12 residues. In nucleotides, the CDR3 is TGCAGCGTCTCATCAGGGTGGCCTGAAGCTTTCTTT. Amino acid sequence: CSVSSGWPEAFF. Full variable domain (remainder filled in from reference TRBV29-1 and TRBJ1-1): SAVISQKPSRDICQRGTSLTIQCQVDSQVTMMFWYRQQPGQSLTLIATANQGSEATYESGFVIDKFPISRPNLTFSTLTVSNMSPEDSSIYLCSVSSGWPEAFFGQGTRLTVV.